This T cell receptor (beta chain) is from a study of Ad26.COV2.S vaccination and SARS-CoV-2 variants. About the study: Donor got 5x10^10 or 1x10^11 viral particles of Ad26.COV2.S. Study observations and caveats: Vaccine and placebo recipients had comparable breadth of non-spike TCRs.

The treatment was: some 20 received Ad26.COV2.S at low or high dose, single or two shots; five or six received placebo; per-sample allocation not given. Collection of samples fell on day 63 after the first vaccine or placebo injection. Donor was an adult aged 18-55 years in Boston. Wuhan-strain spike was delivered by a replication-incompetent Ad26 vector. Comments on this clone: Its specificity is unknown.

Some clones are missing from TCRdb's copy, which holds only in-frame ones; the method was immunoSEQ multiplex PCR. The table has hundreds of thousands of clones, around nine tenths seen once. The source was peripheral blood, collected in a trial of Ad26.COV2.S vaccine versus placebo. The receptor's source is a person between 18 and 60 years old who received the Ad26.COV2.S COVID-19 vaccine or a placebo.

CDR3 nucleotide sequence: TGTGCCAGCAGCTTACCAGTGGCCCAAGAGACCCAGTACTTC. It yields the protein CASSLPVAQETQYF. The chain employs TRBV7-8 and TRBJ2-5; D gene ambiguous. Germline CDR1 SGHVS, CDR2 FQNEAQ. The CDR3 loop spans 14 amino acids. The germline V and J ends were trimmed by 2 bases and 1 base, with 8 bases remaining between them.